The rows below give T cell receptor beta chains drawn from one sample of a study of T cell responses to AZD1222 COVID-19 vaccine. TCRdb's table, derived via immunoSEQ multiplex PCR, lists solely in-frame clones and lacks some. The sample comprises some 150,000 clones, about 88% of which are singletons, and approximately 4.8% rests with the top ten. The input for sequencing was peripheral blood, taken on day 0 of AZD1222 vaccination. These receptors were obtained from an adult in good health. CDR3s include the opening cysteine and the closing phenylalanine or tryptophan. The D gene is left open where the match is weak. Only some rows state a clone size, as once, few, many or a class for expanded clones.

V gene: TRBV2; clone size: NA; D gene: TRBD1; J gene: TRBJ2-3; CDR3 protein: CASRVPIPGQGADTQYF; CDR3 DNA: TGTGCCAGCAGGGTACCAATTCCGGGACAGGGGGCGGATACGCAGTATTTT
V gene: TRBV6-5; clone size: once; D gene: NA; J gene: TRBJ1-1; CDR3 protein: CASSYNANTEAFF; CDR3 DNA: TGTGCCAGCAGTTATAACGCGAACACTGAAGCTTTCTTT
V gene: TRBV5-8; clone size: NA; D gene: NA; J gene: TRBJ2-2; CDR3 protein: CASSRPGRVTGELFF; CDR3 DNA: TGTGCCAGCAGCCGTCCAGGAAGGGTAACCGGGGAGCTGTTTTTT
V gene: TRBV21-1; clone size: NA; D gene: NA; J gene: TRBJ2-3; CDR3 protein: CASSTELDRDSTDTQYF; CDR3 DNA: TGTGCCAGCAGCACAGAACTGGACAGGGATAGCACAGATACGCAGTATTTT
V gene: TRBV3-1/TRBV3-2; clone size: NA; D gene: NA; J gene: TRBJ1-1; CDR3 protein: CASSRGGRNTEAFF; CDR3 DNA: TGTGCCAGCAGCCGAGGCGGAAGAAACACTGAAGCTTTCTTT
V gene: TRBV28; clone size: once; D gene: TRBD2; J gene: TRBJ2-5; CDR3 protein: CASTPREGSQETQYF; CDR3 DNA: TGTGCCAGCACACCAAGGGAGGGTAGCCAAGAGACCCAGTACTTC
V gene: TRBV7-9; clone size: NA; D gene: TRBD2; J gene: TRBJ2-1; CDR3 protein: CASTTSGRSYNEQFF; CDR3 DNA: TGTGCCAGCACGACTAGCGGGAGGTCCTACAATGAGCAGTTCTTC
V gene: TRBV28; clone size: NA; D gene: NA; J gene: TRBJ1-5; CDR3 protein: CASSEDVQPQHF; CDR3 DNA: TGTGCCAGCAGTGAGGACGTTCAGCCCCAGCATTTT
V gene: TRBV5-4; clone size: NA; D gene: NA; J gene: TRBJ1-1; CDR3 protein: CASSLILMNTEAFF; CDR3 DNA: TGTGCCAGCAGCTTGATACTGATGAACACTGAAGCTTTCTTT
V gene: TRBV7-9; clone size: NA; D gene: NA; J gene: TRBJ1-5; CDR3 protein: CASSLGVLQPQHF; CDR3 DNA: TGTGCCAGCAGCTTAGGCGTACTACAGCCCCAGCATTTT
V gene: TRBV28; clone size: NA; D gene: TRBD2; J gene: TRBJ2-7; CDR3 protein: CASSLMGSGRTSYEQYF; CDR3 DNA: TGTGCCAGCAGTTTAATGGGTAGCGGGCGTACGTCCTACGAGCAGTACTTC
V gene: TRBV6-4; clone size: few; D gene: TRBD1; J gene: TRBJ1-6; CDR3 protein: CASSAGGLDNSPLHF; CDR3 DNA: TGTGCCAGCAGCGCAGGGGGCTTGGATAATTCACCCCTCCACTTT
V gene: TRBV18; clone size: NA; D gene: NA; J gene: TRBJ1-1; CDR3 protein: CASCGWENTEAFF; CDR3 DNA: TGTGCCAGCTGTGGGTGGGAAAACACTGAAGCTTTCTTT